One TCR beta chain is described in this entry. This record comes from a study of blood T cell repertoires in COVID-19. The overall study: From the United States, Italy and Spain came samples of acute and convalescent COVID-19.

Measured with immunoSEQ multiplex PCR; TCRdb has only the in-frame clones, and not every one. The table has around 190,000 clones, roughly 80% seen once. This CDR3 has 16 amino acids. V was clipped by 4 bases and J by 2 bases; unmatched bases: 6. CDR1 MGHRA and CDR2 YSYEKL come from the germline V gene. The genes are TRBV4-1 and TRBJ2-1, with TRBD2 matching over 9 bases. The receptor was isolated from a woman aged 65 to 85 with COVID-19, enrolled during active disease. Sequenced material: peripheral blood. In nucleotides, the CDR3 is TGCGCCAGCAGCCCATATAGCGGGAGTACCTACAATGAGCAGTTCTTC. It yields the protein CASSPYSGSTYNEQFF.